Reported below is one T cell receptor (beta chain). The antigen is undetermined. The germline gives CDR1 PRHDT, CDR2 FYEKMQ (reference sequence). Trimming cost V 3 bases and J 6 bases, with 20 bases left between them. This CDR3 spans 16 amino acids. These data belong to a study of cytomegalovirus exposure and HLA in healthy donors. Study-wide context: It was reported in a later analysis that the same platform had been used for the approximately 120 validation repertoires as for the approximately 730 first-cohort repertoires.

Study-level points and caveats: Rare TCR sequences predominated, though certain public TCRs were found in many donors.

The assay was immunoSEQ multiplex PCR, and TCRdb's table has in-frame clones only and misses some. The sample shows roughly 75,000 clones, approximately 93% of them seen only once. The sequencing input was PBMCs. The TCR comes from a woman aged 18-29 years in good health and CMV-seropositive. V and J are TRBV13 and TRBJ1-2, with D maybe TRBD1 (6 bases). The CDR3 DNA sequence: TGTGCCAGCAGCTTCGGCCGGGAGGGGGATAGGGATGGCTACACCTTC. Protein: CASSFGREGDRDGYTF.